These 10 T cell receptor beta chains originate from one sample sequenced in a study of T cells after yellow fever vaccination. Each CDR3 protein gets one entry after TCRdb re-called the 5' RACE reads with MiXCR. The data contain more than 300,000 distinct CDR3 sequences, around 10% of them seen just once; the ten biggest clones take up around 3.2%. The material sequenced was CD4+ T cells sorted from PBMCs, taken 45 days after the yellow fever booster vaccination. Receptors were obtained from a man between 18 and 29 years old who received the YFV17D yellow fever vaccine.

V gene TRBV9 combines with J gene TRBJ1-2; 8 bases map to TRBD1. With V trimmed by 0 bases and J by 4 bases, 5 bases remained unmatched. Per the germline V gene, CDR1 is SGDLS and CDR2 is YYNGEE. This CDR3 comprises 15 residues. The CDR3 loop reads CASSVEAGQVYGYTF. The CDR3 nucleotides read TGTGCCAGCAGCGTAGAAGCGGGACAGGTCTATGGCTACACCTTC.

This chain joins TRBV7-9 and TRBJ2-5; D gene unclear. Per germline, CDR1 SEHNR and CDR2 FQNEAQ (reference sequence). Trimming took 1 base from V and 13 from J, leaving 16 bases between them. This CDR3 has 13 residues. The CDR3 sequence: CASSLVAVTPLYF. The CDR3 DNA reads TGTGCCAGCAGCTTAGTGGCGGTTACGCCGCTGTACTTC.

V gene TRBV12-3 or TRBV12-4 combines with J gene TRBJ1-1; D remains ambiguous. The CDR3 consists of 14 residues. V was cut by 2 bases and J by 5 bases, with 12 bases left in between. The CDR3 is CASSLRPEGTEAFF. DNA of the CDR3: TGTGCCAGCAGTTTACGGCCCGAAGGGACTGAAGCTTTCTTT.

The rearrangement joins TRBV18 to TRBJ1-1; TRBD1 aligns across 7 bases. Germline V gives CDR1 KGHSH, CDR2 LQKENI. V lost 9 bases, J lost 3 bases, and 13 bases stayed unmatched. CDR3 size: 15 residues. CDR3: CASLPTGKWDTEAFF. The CDR3 bases are TGTGCCAGTTTACCGACAGGGAAATGGGACACTGAAGCTTTCTTT. Using reference TRBV18 and TRBJ1-1 for the parts outside the CDR3, the full variable domain is NAGVMQNPRHLVRRRGQEARLRCSPMKGHSHVYWYRQLPEEGLKFMVYLQKENIIDESGMPKERFSAEFPKEGPSILRIQQVVRGDSAAYFCASLPTGKWDTEAFFGQGTRLTVV.

This clonotype came up a few times. J is TRBJ2-1 and V is TRBV28; 9 nucleotides align to TRBD2. This CDR3 is 17 amino acids long. V was pared by 11 bases and J by 3 bases, with 17 bases of the junction left unmatched. Germline-derived CDR1 and CDR2 are MDHEN and SYDVKM. CDR3: CAGSPVAGARRYNEQFF. CDR3 DNA: TGTGCCGGATCGCCCGTAGCGGGGGCCCGTCGCTACAATGAGCAGTTCTTC.

This chain connects TRBV2 to TRBJ1-5; D unresolved. The CDR3 totals 15 residues. Trimming removed 3 bases from V and 2 bases from J, with 11 bases in between. Germline loops: CDR1 SNHLY, CDR2 FYNNEI. CDR3 region: CASSDGLSGNQPQHF. The DNA of the CDR3 is TGTGCCAGCAGTGACGGTCTGAGCGGCAATCAGCCCCAGCATTTT. Drawing the rest from reference TRBV2 and TRBJ1-5, the complete variable domain is EPEVTQTPSHQVTQMGQEVILRCVPISNHLYFYWYRQILGQKVEFLVSFYNNEISEKSEIFDDQFSVERPDGSNFTLKIRSTKLEDSAMYFCASSDGLSGNQPQHFGDGTRLSIL.

The chain has TRBV9 and TRBJ2-3; 8 nucleotides agree with TRBD2. Trimming at V came to 4 bases and at J to 2 bases, leaving 6 bases not matched to a gene. The CDR3 loop spans 15 amino acids. The V gene's germline CDR1 is SGDLS and CDR2 YYNGEE. CDR3 region: CASSPGLVDTDTQYF. The CDR3 region has the DNA TGTGCCAGCAGCCCGGGACTAGTAGACACAGATACGCAGTATTTT.

This chain uses TRBV7-7 with TRBJ2-5, with TRBD2 matching 8 bases. The CDR3 totals 14 residues. V was pared by 6 bases and J by 5 bases, with 8 bases of the junction left unmatched. Looked up from germline, CDR1 is SSHAT and CDR2 is FNYEAQ (reference sequence). The CDR3, as DNA: TGTGCCAGCAGTCGACGGGGGGGGTCTGAGACCCAGTACTTC. As protein: CASSRRGGSETQYF.

The rearrangement uses TRBV10-3 and TRBJ2-1; TRBD2 matches at 9 bases. Looked up from germline, CDR1 is ENHRY and CDR2 is SYGVKD. The CDR3 extends over 15 amino acids. Trimming took 4 bases from V and 3 from J; bases not matched to a gene: 4. This CDR3 is CAISGSGGHYNEQFF. The CDR3 DNA reads as TGTGCCATCAGTGGAAGCGGGGGGCACTACAATGAGCAGTTCTTC.

This clonotype has more than one count but fewer than ten. The gene calls are TRBV3-1 and TRBJ2-3, with D possibly matching TRBD1 (7 bases). The CDR3 is 13 residues long. Trimming stripped 9 bases from V and 3 bases from J, with 13 bases between. CDR1 LGHDT and CDR2 YNNKEL come from the germline V gene (reference sequence). The CDR3 DNA is TGTGCCAGTGGGGCAGGGGGGACAGATACGCAGTATTTT. It is translated as CASGAGGTDTQYF.